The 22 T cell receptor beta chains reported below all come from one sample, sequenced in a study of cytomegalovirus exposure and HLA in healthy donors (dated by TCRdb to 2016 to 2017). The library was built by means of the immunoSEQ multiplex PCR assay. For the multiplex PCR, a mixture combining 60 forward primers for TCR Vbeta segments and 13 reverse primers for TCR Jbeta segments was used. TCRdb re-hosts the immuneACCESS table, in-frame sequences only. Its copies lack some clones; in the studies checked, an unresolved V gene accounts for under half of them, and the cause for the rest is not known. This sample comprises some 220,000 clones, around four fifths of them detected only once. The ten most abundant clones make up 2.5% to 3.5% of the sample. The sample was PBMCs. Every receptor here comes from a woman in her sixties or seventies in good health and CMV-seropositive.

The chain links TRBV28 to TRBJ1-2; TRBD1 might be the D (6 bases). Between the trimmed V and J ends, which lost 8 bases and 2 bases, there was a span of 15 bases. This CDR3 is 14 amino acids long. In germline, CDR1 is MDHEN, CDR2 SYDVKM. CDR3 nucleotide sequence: TGTGCCAGCGCATCTTCTGGACAGAACTATGGCTACACCTTC. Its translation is CASASSGQNYGYTF.

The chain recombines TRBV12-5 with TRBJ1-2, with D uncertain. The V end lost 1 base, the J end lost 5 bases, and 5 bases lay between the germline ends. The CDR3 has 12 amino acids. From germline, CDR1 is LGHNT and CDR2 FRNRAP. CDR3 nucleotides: TGTGCTAGTGGTTTGGCTCCGTATGGCTACACCTTC. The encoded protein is CASGLAPYGYTF.

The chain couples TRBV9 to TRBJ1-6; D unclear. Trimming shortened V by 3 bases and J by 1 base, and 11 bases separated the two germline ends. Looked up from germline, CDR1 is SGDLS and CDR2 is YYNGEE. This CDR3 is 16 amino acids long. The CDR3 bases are TGTGCCAGCAGCGGGTCGGGCGGGTCCTATAATTCACCCCTCCACTTT. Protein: CASSGSGGSYNSPLHF.

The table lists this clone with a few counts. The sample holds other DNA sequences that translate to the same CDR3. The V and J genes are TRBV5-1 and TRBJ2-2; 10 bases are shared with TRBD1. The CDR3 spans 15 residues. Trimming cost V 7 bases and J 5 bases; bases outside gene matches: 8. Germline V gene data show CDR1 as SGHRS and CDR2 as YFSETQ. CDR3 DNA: TGCGCCAGCCGAACCGGGACAGGGGTGACCGGGGAGCTGTTTTTT. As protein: CASRTGTGVTGELFF. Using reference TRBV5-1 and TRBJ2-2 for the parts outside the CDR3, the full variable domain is KAGVTQTPRYLIKTRGQQVTLSCSPISGHRSVSWYQQTPGQGLQFLFEYFSETQRNKGNFPGRFSGRQFSNSRSEMNVSTLELGDSALYLCASRTGTGVTGELFFGEGSRLTVL.

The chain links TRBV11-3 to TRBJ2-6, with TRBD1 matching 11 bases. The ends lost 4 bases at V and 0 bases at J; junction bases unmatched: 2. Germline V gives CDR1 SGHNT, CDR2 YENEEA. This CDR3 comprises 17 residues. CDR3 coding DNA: TGTGCCAGCAGCTGGGGGACAGGGGGCTCTGGGGCCAACGTCCTGACTTTC. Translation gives CASSWGTGGSGANVLTF.

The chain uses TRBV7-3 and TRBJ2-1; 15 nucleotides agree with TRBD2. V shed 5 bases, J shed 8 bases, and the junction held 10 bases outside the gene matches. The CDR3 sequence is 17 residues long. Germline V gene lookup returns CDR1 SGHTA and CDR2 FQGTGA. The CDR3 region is CASSEGTSGGLSDEQFF. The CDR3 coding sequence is TGTGCCAGCAGCGAGGGGACTAGCGGGGGGCTCTCTGATGAGCAGTTCTTC.

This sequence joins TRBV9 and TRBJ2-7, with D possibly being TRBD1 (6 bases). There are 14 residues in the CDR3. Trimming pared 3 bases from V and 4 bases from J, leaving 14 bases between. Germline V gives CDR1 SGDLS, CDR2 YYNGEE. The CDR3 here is CASSGLTGPYEQYF. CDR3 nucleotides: TGTGCCAGCAGCGGACTCACAGGGCCTTACGAGCAGTACTTC.

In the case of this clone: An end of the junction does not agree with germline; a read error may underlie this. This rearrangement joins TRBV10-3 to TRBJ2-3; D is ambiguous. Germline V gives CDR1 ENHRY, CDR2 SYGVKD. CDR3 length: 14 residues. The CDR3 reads CAISGSFGTDTRYF. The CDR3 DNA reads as TGTGCCATCAGTGGGTCTTTCGGCACAGATACGCGGTATTTT.

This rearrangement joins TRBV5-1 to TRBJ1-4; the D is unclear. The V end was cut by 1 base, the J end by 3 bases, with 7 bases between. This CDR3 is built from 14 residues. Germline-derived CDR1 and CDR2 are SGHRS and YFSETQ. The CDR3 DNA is TGCGCCAGCAGCTTGTCTGAGCCTAATGAAAAACTGTTTTTT. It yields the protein CASSLSEPNEKLFF.

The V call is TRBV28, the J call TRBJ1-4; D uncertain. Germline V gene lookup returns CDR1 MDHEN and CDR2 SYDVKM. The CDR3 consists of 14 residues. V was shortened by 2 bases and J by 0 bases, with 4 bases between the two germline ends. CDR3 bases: TGTGCCAGCAGTTTACTTGCAACTAATGAAAAACTGTTTTTT. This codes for CASSLLATNEKLFF.

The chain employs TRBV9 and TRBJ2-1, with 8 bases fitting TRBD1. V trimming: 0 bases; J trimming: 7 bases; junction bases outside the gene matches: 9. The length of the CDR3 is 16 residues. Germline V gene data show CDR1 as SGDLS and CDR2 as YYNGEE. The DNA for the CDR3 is TGTGCCAGCAGCGTAGGTGGCAGGGGGCTCACGAATGAGCAGTTCTTC. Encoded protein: CASSVGGRGLTNEQFF.

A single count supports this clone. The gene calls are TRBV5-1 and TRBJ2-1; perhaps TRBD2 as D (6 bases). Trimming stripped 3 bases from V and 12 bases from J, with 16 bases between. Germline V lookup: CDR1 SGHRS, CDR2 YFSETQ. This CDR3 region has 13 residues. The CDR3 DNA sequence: TGCGCCAGCAGCTCGGGACTCATAGATGCGCAGTTCTTC. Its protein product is CASSSGLIDAQFF.

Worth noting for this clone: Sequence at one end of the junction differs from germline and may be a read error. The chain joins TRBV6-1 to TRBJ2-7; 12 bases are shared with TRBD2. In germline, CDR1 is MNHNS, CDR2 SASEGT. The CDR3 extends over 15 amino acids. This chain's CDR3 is CACSATSGRSYEQYF. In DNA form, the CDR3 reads TGTGCCTGCAGTGCCACTAGCGGGAGGTCCTACGAGCAGTACTTC.

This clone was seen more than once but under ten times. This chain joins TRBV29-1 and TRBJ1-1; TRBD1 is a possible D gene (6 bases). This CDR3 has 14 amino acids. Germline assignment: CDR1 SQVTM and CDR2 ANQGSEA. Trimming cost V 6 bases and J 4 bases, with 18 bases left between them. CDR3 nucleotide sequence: TGCAGCGTCGTGGCCCAACAGGGCGGCACTGAAGCTTTCTTT. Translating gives CSVVAQQGGTEAFF.

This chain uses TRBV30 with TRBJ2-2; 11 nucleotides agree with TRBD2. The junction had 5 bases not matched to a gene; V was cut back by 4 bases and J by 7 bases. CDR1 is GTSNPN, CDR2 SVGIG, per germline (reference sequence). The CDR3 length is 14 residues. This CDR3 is CAWTSGGWNGELFF. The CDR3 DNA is TGTGCCTGGACTAGCGGGGGGTGGAACGGGGAGCTGTTTTTT.

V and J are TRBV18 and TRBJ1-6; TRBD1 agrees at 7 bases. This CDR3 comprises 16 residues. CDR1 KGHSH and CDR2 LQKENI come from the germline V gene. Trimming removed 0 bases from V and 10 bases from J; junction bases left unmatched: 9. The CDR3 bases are TGTGCCAGCTCACCACCGGAAAACAGGGGTGGATCACCCCTCCACTTT. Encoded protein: CASSPPENRGGSPLHF.

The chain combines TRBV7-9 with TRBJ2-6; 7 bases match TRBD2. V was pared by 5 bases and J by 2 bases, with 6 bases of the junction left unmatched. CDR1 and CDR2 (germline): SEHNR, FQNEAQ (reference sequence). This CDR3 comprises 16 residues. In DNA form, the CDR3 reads TGTGCCAGCAGCCCTCGTGGGAGGGCTGGGGCCAACGTCCTGACTTTC. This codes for CASSPRGRAGANVLTF. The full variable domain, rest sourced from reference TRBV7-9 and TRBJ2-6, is DTGVSQNPRHKITKRGQNVTFRCDPISEHNRLYWYRQTLGQGPEFLTYFQNEAQLEKSRLLSDRFSAERPKGSFSTLEIQRTEQGDSAMYLCASSPRGRAGANVLTFGAGSRLTVL.

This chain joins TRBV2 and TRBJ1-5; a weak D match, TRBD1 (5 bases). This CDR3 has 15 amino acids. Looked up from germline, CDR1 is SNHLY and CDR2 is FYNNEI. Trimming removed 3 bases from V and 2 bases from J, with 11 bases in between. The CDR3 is CASSEGGSRNQPQHF. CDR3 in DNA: TGTGCCAGCAGTGAGGGGGGGTCGCGCAATCAGCCCCAGCATTTT.

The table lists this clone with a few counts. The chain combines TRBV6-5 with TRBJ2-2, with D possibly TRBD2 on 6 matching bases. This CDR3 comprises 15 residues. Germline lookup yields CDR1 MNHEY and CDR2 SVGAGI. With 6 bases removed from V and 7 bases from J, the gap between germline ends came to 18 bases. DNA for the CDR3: TGTGCCAGCAGAACTACCACATTCGGGAGCGGGGAGCTGTTTTTT. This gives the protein CASRTTTFGSGELFF.

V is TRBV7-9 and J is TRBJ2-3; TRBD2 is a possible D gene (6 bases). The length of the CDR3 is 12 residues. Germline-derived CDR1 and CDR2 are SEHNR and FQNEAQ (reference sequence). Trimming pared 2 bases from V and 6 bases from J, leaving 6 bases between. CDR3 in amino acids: CASSLLADTQYF. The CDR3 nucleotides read TGTGCCAGCAGCTTACTAGCGGATACGCAGTATTTT.

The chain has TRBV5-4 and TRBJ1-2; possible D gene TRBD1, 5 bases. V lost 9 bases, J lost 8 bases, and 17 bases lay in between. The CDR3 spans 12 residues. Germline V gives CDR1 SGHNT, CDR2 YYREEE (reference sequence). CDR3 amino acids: CATGTPSGGYTF. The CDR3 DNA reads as TGTGCCACCGGGACTCCCTCGGGGGGCTACACCTTC.

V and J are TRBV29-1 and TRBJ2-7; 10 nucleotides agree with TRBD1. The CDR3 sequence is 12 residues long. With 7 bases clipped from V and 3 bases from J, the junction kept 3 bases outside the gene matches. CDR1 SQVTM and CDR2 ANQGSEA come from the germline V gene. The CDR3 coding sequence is TGCAGCGGGGGACAGGGGTTCTACGAGCAGTACTTC. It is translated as CSGGQGFYEQYF.